This T cell receptor (beta chain) was profiled in a study of technical replicates of blood from several donors. Assay: immunoSEQ multiplex PCR; the TCRdb copy retains only in-frame clones and omits some. The repertoire holds 13,000 to 15,000 clones, with 80% to 85% as singletons. This sequence was found in a human donor in good health. The specimen sequenced was PBMCs.

CDR3 DNA: TGCGCCAGCAGTCCTGGGACTAGCGGGAGTCTAATTGAGACCCAGTACTTC. This translates into CASSPGTSGSLIETQYF. V usage is TRBV5-1 and J usage is TRBJ2-5; TRBD2 aligns across 14 bases. V trimming: 5 bases; J trimming: 5 bases; junction bases outside the gene matches: 11. The CDR3 length is 17 residues. CDR1 and CDR2 (germline): SGHRS, YFSETQ.